The 2 T cell receptor beta chains below were found in one sample sequenced in a study of cytomegalovirus exposure and HLA in healthy donors. With 60 Vbeta and 13 Jbeta primers, the PCR was carried out. Assay used: immunoSEQ multiplex PCR; TCRdb lists only in-frame clones, some missing. The data show some 150,000 clones, 65% to 85% seen once. The material sequenced was PBMCs. The receptors stem from a young woman in good health and CMV-seronegative.

The gene calls are TRBV7-9 and TRBJ1-2, with D perhaps matching TRBD1 (5 bases). The CDR3 is made up of 14 amino acids. Deletions cut 5 bases from V and 4 bases from J, with 14 bases between. CDR1 and CDR2 (germline): SEHNR, FQNEAQ (reference sequence). The CDR3 sequence: CASSPPGDFYGYTF. The CDR3 region has the DNA TGTGCCAGCAGCCCCCCCGGGGACTTCTATGGCTACACCTTC.

The CDR3 protein is CAWSSGRGEKLFF. In DNA form, the CDR3 reads TGTGCCTGGAGTTCAGGGAGGGGAGAAAAACTGTTTTTT. The chain carries TRBV30 and TRBJ1-4, with a possible D match to TRBD1 (5 bases). V lost 2 bases and J 8 bases, leaving 12 bases between the germline ends. Germline-derived CDR1 and CDR2 are GTSNPN and SVGIG (reference sequence). CDR3 length equals 13 residues.